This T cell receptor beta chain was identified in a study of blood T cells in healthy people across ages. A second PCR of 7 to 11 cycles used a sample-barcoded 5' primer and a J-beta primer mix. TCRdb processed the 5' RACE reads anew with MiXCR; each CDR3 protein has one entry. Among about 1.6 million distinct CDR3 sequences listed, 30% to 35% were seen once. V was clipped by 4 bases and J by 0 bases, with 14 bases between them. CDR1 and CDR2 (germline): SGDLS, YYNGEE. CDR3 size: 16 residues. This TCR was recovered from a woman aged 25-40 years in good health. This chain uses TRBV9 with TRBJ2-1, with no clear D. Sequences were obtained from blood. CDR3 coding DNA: TGTGCCAGCAGCTCCCAGTTGGGGTCCTCCTACAATGAGCAGTTCTTC. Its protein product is CASSSQLGSSYNEQFF.